The entry below describes one TCR beta chain. As yet, its antigen is unknown. These data are taken from a study of identical twins. TCRdb reanalysed the 5' RACE reads using MiXCR and keeps one entry per CDR3 protein. There are hundreds of thousands of distinct CDR3 sequences in the sample; 8.6% occur only once, and around 0.98% lies in the top ten. The ends lost 4 bases at V and 5 bases at J; junction bases unmatched: 6. The CDR3 loop spans 14 amino acids. The germline CDR1 and CDR2 sequences are SEHNR and FQNEAQ (reference sequence). Points from the study as a whole: Potential partial confounding of zero-insertion analyses by invariant MAIT and iNKT cells was noted.

These sequences were also reported in another study, on yellow fever vaccine responses in identical twins.

Source material: PBMCs. The TCR originated in a woman under 30 in good health. The J gene is TRBJ2-7, the V gene TRBV7-9; 9 bases are a match to TRBD1. Written as DNA, the CDR3 is TGTGCCAGCAGCTCGGGGGACAGGGTGAACGAGCAGTACTTC. This encodes CASSSGDRVNEQYF. Full variable domain (remainder filled in from reference TRBV7-9 and TRBJ2-7): DTGVSQNPRHKITKRGQNVTFRCDPISEHNRLYWYRQTLGQGPEFLTYFQNEAQLEKSRLLSDRFSAERPKGSFSTLEIQRTEQGDSAMYLCASSSGDRVNEQYFGPGTRLTVT.